What follows is one TCR beta chain and its context. Antigen specificity is unknown. The primer mix had 60 Vbeta and 13 Jbeta primers. Here immunoSEQ multiplex PCR was the method, and the copy in TCRdb shows in-frame clones only, minus some. The table lists 150,000 or so clones, less than 10% of them singletons. The data were taken from a study of cytomegalovirus exposure and HLA in healthy donors. Points from the study as a whole: The authors later found HLA-associated TCR beta chains more clonally expanded than equally common others. Highly shared sequence variants in one cluster were likely a sequencing artifact. Indistinguishability led to the exclusion of some V segments, TRBV6-2 and TRBV6-3 included.

The germline CDR1 and CDR2 sequences are LNHDA and SQIVND (reference sequence). V was clipped by 4 bases and J by 7 bases, with 13 bases between them. The CDR3 contains 14 residues. The chain combines TRBV19 with TRBJ1-4, with D possibly being TRBD1 (6 bases). This receptor was obtained from a man aged 50 to 59 in good health and CMV-seronegative. The sample consisted of PBMCs. The CDR3, as DNA: TGTGCCAGTAGTACTACGCAGGGGATTGAAAAACTGTTTTTT. This encodes CASSTTQGIEKLFF.